This TCR beta chain originates from a study of T cell changes during pregnancy in multiple sclerosis. TCRdb keeps only in-frame clones here, not all; method: immunoSEQ multiplex PCR. The sample contains tens of thousands of clones, 90% of which appear only once. The V end was cut by 0 bases, the J end by 4 bases, with 10 bases between. The CDR3 is 15 amino acids. Germline CDR1 is SGHRS and CDR2 is YFSETQ. This sample comprised peripheral blood, obtained after pregnancy. The receptor was isolated from a female donor in good health, enrolled as a control in a pregnancy study. The chain carries TRBV5-1 and TRBJ2-2; TRBD2 might be the D (6 bases). CDR3 sequence: CASSLGRGGTGELFF. The CDR3 DNA reads as TGCGCCAGCAGCTTGGGTAGGGGAGGCACCGGGGAGCTGTTTTTT.